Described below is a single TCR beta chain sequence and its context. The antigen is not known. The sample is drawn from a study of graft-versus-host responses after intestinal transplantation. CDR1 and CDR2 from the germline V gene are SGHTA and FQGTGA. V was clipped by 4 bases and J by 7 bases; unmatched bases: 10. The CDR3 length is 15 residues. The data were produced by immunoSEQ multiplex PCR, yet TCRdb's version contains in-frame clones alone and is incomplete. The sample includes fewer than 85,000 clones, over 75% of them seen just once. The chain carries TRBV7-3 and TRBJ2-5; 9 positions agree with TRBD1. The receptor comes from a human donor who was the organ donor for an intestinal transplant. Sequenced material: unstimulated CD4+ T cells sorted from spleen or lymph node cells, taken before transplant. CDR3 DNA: TGTGCCAGCAGCTCCGGGACAGGGACTGGCAGGACCCAGTACTTC. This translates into CASSSGTGTGRTQYF.